This TCR beta chain was profiled in a study of blood T cell repertoires in COVID-19 (TCRdb year 2020). Describing the broader study: Samples covering the acute and convalescent phases of COVID-19 were provided by collaborators in the United States, Italy and Spain. Deeply sampled blood TCRbeta repertoires from subjects exposed to, actively infected with, or recovered from COVID-19 were included in the dataset. The sample metadata nearly always contained a de-identified subject ID, COVID-19 status, age in years and sex. Where HLA class I and class II types were available, the types were taken from metadata supplied by the sample provider, not from assay-based typing. The prospective study material was composed of cDNA or gDNA derived from T cells, B-cell-depleted T cells, or PBMCs. A freely available public database, intended as a resource for researchers studying the immune response to SARS-CoV-2, is where the repertoires were released. The samples were drawn from two sources: the first 160 participants of the ongoing ImmuneRACE study, and about 1,300 subjects contributed by 6 global collaborators. Broader findings and caveats from the paper: The quantity of clinical and demographic metadata differed by source and by participant and was supplied without curation.

Each collaborating institution followed its own protocols to collect whole blood in K2EDTA tubes. For TCRbeta analysis, collaborators shipped samples as frozen whole blood, isolated PBMCs, or DNA extracted from either of those sample types. CDR1 and CDR2 (MNHEY, SVGAGI) derive from the germline V gene. The CDR3, from cysteine to phenylalanine, totals 11 residues. Only the CDR3 DNA is retained, 33 bases long and in frame from the first base. V is reduced by 6 bases and J by 11 bases, leaving a spacing of 13 bases between them. To note about this clone: The target of this receptor is not known. Base qualities are not at hand, and no much larger clone is one base apart.

TCRbeta CDR3 regions were amplified from genomic DNA using the immunoSEQ Assay, a bias-controlled multiplex PCR. As for the original processing: The number of nucleated cells in each sample was estimated by amplification of reference gene primers within the assay. To quantify the absolute abundance of each unique TCRbeta CDR3 rearrangement, sequence reads were collapsed and filtered. For each sample, productive Simpson clonality was calculated as the square root of Simpson's diversity index over productive rearrangements. TCRdb retrieved this table from immuneACCESS and kept in-frame rearrangements only. Not all clones are present; in checked studies, unresolved V genes account for under half, and no reason is known for the remainder. V and J calls and clone size follow that table, whereas D and trimming were derived from the DNA. This sample lists about 56,000 clones; 80% to 85% were detected once. Jointly, the top ten make up 10% to 15% of the sample.

The V and J segments used are TRBV6-5 and TRBJ1-1, with the identity of the D gene unclear. This TCR came from an elderly woman with acute or convalescent COVID-19. Input material: peripheral blood. The CDR3 loop reads CASSGREVAFF. The nucleotide sequence is given as TGTGCCAGCAGCGGACGGGAAGTGGCTTTCTTT.